Below are 9 T cell receptor beta chains sequenced from a single sample in a study of T cell changes during pregnancy in multiple sclerosis (dated by TCRdb to the late 2010s). Receptor amplification or capture employed the immunoSEQ multiplex PCR assay. TCRdb retrieved this table from immuneACCESS and kept in-frame rearrangements only. Not all clones are present; in checked studies, unresolved V genes account for under half, and no reason is known for the remainder. This sample has about 19,000 clones in its table, and just over 85% of those were observed once. Of the sample, more than 5% falls within the top ten clones. The input for sequencing was CD8+ T cells from peripheral blood mononuclear cells, taken in the third trimester of pregnancy. These receptors all come from a female donor in good health, enrolled as a control in a pregnancy study.

A word on this clone: This sample also contains other DNA sequences that code for the same CDR3. The chain joins TRBV27 to TRBJ2-7; TRBD1 matches at 7 bases. The CDR3 is 13 amino acids. V lost 6 bases and J lost 3; bases outside the gene matches: 5. Germline CDR1 reads MNHEY; CDR2 reads SMNVEV (reference sequence). The CDR3 reads CASRKTGFYEQYF. DNA for the CDR3: TGTGCCAGCAGAAAGACAGGGTTCTACGAGCAGTACTTC.

This rearrangement joins TRBV7-2 to TRBJ2-5; 7 nucleotides match TRBD1. The CDR3 consists of 14 residues. The germline gives CDR1 SGHTA, CDR2 FQGNSA. V was clipped by 3 bases and J by 5 bases; unmatched bases: 6. The CDR3 here is CASSFLGGGETQYF. DNA of the CDR3: TGTGCCAGCAGCTTTCTAGGGGGCGGCGAGACCCAGTACTTC.

The CDR3 reads CASSVALAGELFF. The CDR3, as DNA: TGTGCCAGCAGCGTAGCACTAGCCGGGGAGCTGTTTTTT. The gene calls are TRBV9 and TRBJ2-2; the D gene is possibly TRBD2 (5 bases). The germline V and J ends were trimmed by 0 bases and 6 bases, with 6 bases remaining between them. The V gene's germline CDR1 is SGDLS and CDR2 YYNGEE. This CDR3 comprises 13 residues.

V is TRBV5-6 and J is TRBJ1-6; no definite D call. V lost 4 bases and J lost 1, with 12 bases in between. The germline gives CDR1 SGHDT, CDR2 YYEEEE. This CDR3 comprises 16 residues. The CDR3 DNA is TGTGCCAGCAGCCGGTCCGGTATGTCCTATAATTCACCCCTCCACTTT. Protein: CASSRSGMSYNSPLHF.

This sequence joins TRBV28 and TRBJ1-2; 8 nucleotides match TRBD1. Trimming took 6 bases from V and 3 from J; bases not matched to a gene: 3. Germline CDR1 is MDHEN and CDR2 is SYDVKM. There are 13 residues in the CDR3. The CDR3 is CASSGTGYYGYTF. In DNA form, the CDR3 reads TGTGCCAGCAGCGGGACAGGCTACTATGGCTACACCTTC.

CDR3 loop: CASSLAGQGDFYGYTF. Written as DNA, the CDR3 is TGTGCCAGCAGCTTAGCGGGGCAGGGGGACTTCTATGGCTACACCTTC. J is TRBJ1-2 and V is TRBV7-9; 7 positions match TRBD1. The germline V gene encodes CDR1 SEHNR and CDR2 FQNEAQ (reference sequence). This CDR3 has 16 amino acids. The ends lost 0 bases at V and 4 bases at J; junction bases unmatched: 8. The variable domain in full, with the rest retrieved from reference TRBV7-9 and TRBJ1-2, is DTGVSQNPRHKITKRGQNVTFRCDPISEHNRLYWYRQTLGQGPEFLTYFQNEAQLEKSRLLSDRFSAERPKGSFSTLEIQRTEQGDSAMYLCASSLAGQGDFYGYTFGSGTRLTVV.

The genes are TRBV27 and TRBJ2-3; 14 nucleotides match TRBD2. Germline CDR1 reads MNHEY; CDR2 reads SMNVEV (reference sequence). The J segment lost 0 bases and the V segment lost 6 bases, leaving 8 bases of the junction unmatched. The CDR3 is 18 residues long. The CDR3 here is CASSPGLAGGLSTDTQYF. CDR3 nucleotide sequence: TGTGCCAGCAGCCCTGGACTAGCGGGGGGACTTAGCACAGATACGCAGTATTTT.

The gene calls are TRBV27 and TRBJ1-4, with D unclear. Trimming stripped 3 bases from V and 14 bases from J, with 13 bases between. Germline lookup yields CDR1 MNHEY and CDR2 SMNVEV (reference sequence). The CDR3 has 12 amino acids. The CDR3, as DNA: TGTGCCAGCAGTTTCTTAAGCGGGTTGCTGTTTTTT. Protein: CASSFLSGLLFF.

The chain carries TRBV27 and TRBJ2-7; 9 bases match TRBD1. The CDR3 is made up of 15 amino acids. Trimming cost V 2 bases and J 2 bases; bases outside gene matches: 4. CDR1 is MNHEY and CDR2 is SMNVEV in the germline V gene (reference sequence). CDR3 DNA sequence: TGTGCCAGCAGTTTAACATGGGACAGGGCCTACGAGCAGTACTTC. This sequence encodes CASSLTWDRAYEQYF.